This T cell receptor (beta chain) was observed in a study of HIV-infected children after antiretroviral therapy interruption. Treatment noted: PENTA 11 planned treatment interruption arm or continuous ART arm. The CDR3 totals 12 residues. V lost 8 bases and J lost 3, with 11 bases in between. Unique molecular identifiers were included in an RNA-based 3' RACE TCR library. Via MiXCR, TCRdb re-called the 3' RACE reads, giving one row per CDR3 protein. The data hold some 41,000 distinct CDR3 sequences, with around 7% observed a single time. This clonotype has a count of ten or more. This TCR was sampled from a pool of human donors with HIV. Specimen: CD45RA+ CD4+ T cells from PBMCs, pooled from several time points, collected from a donor given antiretroviral therapy, either interrupted or continuous. Subset here: naive CD4+ CD45RA+ CD45RO- T cells. The rearrangement joins TRBV23-1 to TRBJ2-7, with D maybe TRBD1 (6 bases). TRBV23-1 is designated an ORF whose function remains uncertain. The CDR3 protein is CASWTVIYEQYF. CDR3 coding DNA: TGCGCCAGCTGGACAGTAATCTACGAGCAGTACTTC.